One sample yielded the 30 T cell receptor beta chains listed below, sequenced in a study of cytomegalovirus exposure and HLA in healthy donors. Produced via immunoSEQ multiplex PCR; TCRdb's table is partial and in-frame only. The table includes roughly 140,000 clones, around 90% detected once. What was sequenced was PBMCs. Receptors were obtained from a woman aged 18-30 years in good health and CMV-seropositive.

This clone was counted once. CDR3 in amino acids: CASSPRQEANYGYTF. DNA of the CDR3: TGTGCCAGCAGTCCGAGACAGGAAGCTAACTATGGCTACACCTTC. J is TRBJ1-2 and V is TRBV6-5, with D possibly matching TRBD1 (6 bases). The length of the CDR3 is 15 residues. V lost 5 bases to trimming and J lost 0 bases, with 13 bases between them. CDR1 is MNHEY, CDR2 SVGAGI, per germline.

The chain couples TRBV5-6 to TRBJ2-2, with no clear D. The CDR3 totals 15 residues. CDR1 and CDR2 (germline): SGHDT, YYEEEE. With 2 bases removed from V and 0 bases from J, the gap between germline ends came to 8 bases. The chain's CDR3 is CASSFISSNTGELFF. The DNA of the CDR3 is TGTGCCAGCAGCTTTATCAGTTCGAACACCGGGGAGCTGTTTTTT. Full variable domain (outside the CDR3, taken from reference TRBV5-6 and TRBJ2-2): DAGVTQSPTHLIKTRGQQVTLRCSPKSGHDTVSWYQQALGQGPQFIFQYYEEEERQRGNFPDRFSGHQFPNYSSELNVNALLLGDSALYLCASSFISSNTGELFFGEGSRLTVL.

V usage is TRBV11-2 and J usage is TRBJ1-4, with D perhaps TRBD1 (5 bases). Germline V gene sequence: CDR1 SGHAT, CDR2 FQNNGV. The V gene lost 8 bases and the J gene lost 3 bases, with 13 bases spanning the gap. The CDR3 totals 14 residues. CDR3 in amino acids: CASGRGGANEKLFF. Here the CDR3 DNA reads TGTGCCAGCGGGCGTGGAGGGGCTAATGAAAAACTGTTTTTT. Full variable domain (missing parts from reference TRBV11-2 and TRBJ1-4): EAGVAQSPRYKIIEKRQSVAFWCNPISGHATLYWYQQILGQGPKLLIQFQNNGVVDDSQLPKDRFSAERLKGVDSTLKIQPAKLEDSAVYLCASGRGGANEKLFFGSGTQLSVL.

CDR3 region: CASTAMGDEQYF. The CDR3 DNA sequence: TGTGCCAGCACGGCTATGGGAGACGAGCAGTACTTC. This rearrangement joins TRBV28 to TRBJ2-7, with a weak D call TRBD2 (5 bases). There are 12 residues in the CDR3. V was trimmed by 7 bases and J by 5 bases, leaving 12 bases between them. The germline gives CDR1 MDHEN, CDR2 SYDVKM.

The chain couples TRBV4-2 to TRBJ2-3; 14 bases line up with TRBD2. Per germline, CDR1 LGHNA and CDR2 YNFKEQ. The CDR3 loop spans 16 amino acids. Germline trimming cut 4 bases from V and 2 bases from J; bases unmatched to any gene: 2. CDR3 bases: TGTGCCAGCAGCCGGGGACTAGCGGGAGCCACAGATACGCAGTATTTT. It encodes CASSRGLAGATDTQYF.

The V gene is TRBV15, the J gene TRBJ1-5, with 8 bases fitting TRBD1. After removal of 8 bases from V and 4 bases from J, the junction contained 7 bases not matched to a gene. CDR1 and CDR2 (germline): LNHNV, YYDKDF (reference sequence). This CDR3 has 14 amino acids. The CDR3 coding sequence is TGTGCCACCCAGCAGAACAGGGGGAATCAGCCCCAGCATTTT. Translating gives CATQQNRGNQPQHF.

A few counts support this clone. The chain carries TRBV7-2 and TRBJ1-6; 10 bases align to TRBD1. J lost 10 bases, V lost 6 bases, and 6 bases had no gene match. The V gene's germline CDR1 is SGHTA and CDR2 FQGNSA. CDR3 length: 14 amino acids. The CDR3 sequence is CASRLGQGTSPLHF. The DNA of the CDR3 is TGTGCCAGCAGGCTGGGACAGGGGACCTCACCCCTCCACTTT.

The genes are TRBV28 and TRBJ2-7, with 10 bases fitting TRBD1. CDR1 MDHEN and CDR2 SYDVKM come from the germline V gene. The CDR3 sequence is 17 residues long. V was clipped by 5 bases and J by 0 bases; unmatched bases: 10. The CDR3 spells CASSPLSGTGDSYEQYF. CDR3 DNA: TGTGCCAGCAGTCCACTTTCCGGGACAGGGGACTCCTACGAGCAGTACTTC. Supplemented by reference TRBV28 and TRBJ2-7, the full variable domain reads DVKVTQSSRYLVKRTGEKVFLECVQDMDHENMFWYRQDPGLGLRLIYFSYDVKMKEKGDIPEGYSVSREKKERFSLILESASTNQTSMYLCASSPLSGTGDSYEQYFGPGTRLTVT.

Here the CDR3 DNA reads TGCGCCAGCAGCTTGGATGGAGCTGGGGCCAACGTCCTGACTTTC. This sequence encodes CASSLDGAGANVLTF. The genes are TRBV5-1 and TRBJ2-6; D is undetermined. V lost 0 bases, J lost 2 bases, and 6 bases lay in between. There are 15 residues in the CDR3. Looked up from germline, CDR1 is SGHRS and CDR2 is YFSETQ.

This clone has more than one count but fewer than ten. The chain couples TRBV28 to TRBJ1-2; 8 bases are a match to TRBD1. Germline V gene lookup returns CDR1 MDHEN and CDR2 SYDVKM. The CDR3 loop spans 13 amino acids. With V trimmed by 7 bases and J by 4 bases, 5 bases remained unmatched. CDR3 region: CASTMGQAYGYTF. The CDR3 nucleotides are TGTGCCAGCACTATGGGACAGGCCTATGGCTACACCTTC.

The V gene is TRBV30, the J gene TRBJ1-1; TRBD1 aligns across 7 bases. J lost 5 bases, V lost 3 bases, and 9 bases had no gene match. Germline V gives CDR1 GTSNPN, CDR2 SVGIG (reference sequence). The CDR3 has 14 residues. The CDR3 is CAWSGATGATEAFF. In nucleotides, the CDR3 is TGTGCCTGGAGCGGGGCAACAGGGGCGACTGAAGCTTTCTTT.

This chain connects TRBV9 to TRBJ1-2; D remains ambiguous. V was pared by 3 bases and J by 4 bases, with 10 bases between. This CDR3 is built from 13 residues. Germline V gives CDR1 SGDLS, CDR2 YYNGEE. CDR3 in DNA: TGTGCCAGCAGCGCGAGGGTTGGCTATGGCTACACCTTC. As protein: CASSARVGYGYTF.

The CDR3 sequence is CASSPGTSGTAGELFF. The CDR3 region has the DNA TGTGCCAGCAGTCCAGGGACTAGCGGGACCGCCGGGGAGCTGTTTTTT. The rearrangement uses TRBV9 and TRBJ2-2; 13 bases are a match to TRBD2. Per germline, CDR1 SGDLS and CDR2 YYNGEE. The CDR3 totals 16 residues. V was pared by 5 bases and J by 6 bases, with 7 bases of the junction left unmatched.

This chain connects TRBV6-5 to TRBJ2-7; D remains unclear. The CDR3 runs to 14 residues. Germline V lookup: CDR1 MNHEY, CDR2 SVGAGI. The V end lost 2 bases, the J end lost 4 bases, and 12 bases lay between the germline ends. The CDR3 is CASSYESRWYEQYF. The CDR3 nucleotides are TGTGCCAGCAGTTACGAATCACGGTGGTACGAGCAGTACTTC.

This clone has a single count. The rearrangement links TRBV5-6 to TRBJ1-5; TRBD1 is a possible D gene (6 bases). Trimming took off 2 bases at V and 1 base at J, with 10 bases between the two ends. This CDR3 comprises 15 residues. Germline V CDR1 and CDR2: SGHDT, YYEEEE. The CDR3 DNA sequence: TGTGCCAGCAGCTTTTGGGGGCTGAGCAATCAGCCCCAGCATTTT. Translated: CASSFWGLSNQPQHF.

The V gene is TRBV28, the J gene TRBJ2-1; TRBD2 agrees at 13 bases. This CDR3 has 19 residues. The V and J ends lost 6 bases and 0 bases, in that order; junction bases with no gene match: 11. The V gene's germline CDR1 is MDHEN and CDR2 SYDVKM. The DNA for the CDR3 is TGTGCCAGCAGCCCCGGACTAGCGGGGGCCGGGAGCTCCTACAATGAGCAGTTCTTC. Amino acids: CASSPGLAGAGSSYNEQFF.

The chain has TRBV2 and TRBJ2-4; 8 bases agree with TRBD2. After removal of 6 bases from V and 3 bases from J, the junction contained 10 bases not matched to a gene. The CDR3 runs to 16 residues. CDR1 SNHLY and CDR2 FYNNEI come from the germline V gene. CDR3 loop: CASSSGGAYVKNIQYF. Written as DNA, the CDR3 is TGTGCCAGCAGCTCCGGGGGGGCTTATGTCAAAAACATTCAGTACTTC.

The rearrangement uses TRBV5-6 and TRBJ2-2, with a weak D call TRBD2 (6 bases). Trimming removed 4 bases from V and 4 bases from J, with 17 bases in between. This CDR3 comprises 16 residues. The germline V gene has CDR1 SGHDT and CDR2 YYEEEE. CDR3 DNA: TGTGCCAGCAGCGCCCCTCTGGAGGGGATCACCGGGGAGCTGTTTTTT. Translating gives CASSAPLEGITGELFF.

This clone was seen only a few times. This chain connects TRBV11-2 to TRBJ2-7; no reliable D call. The germline V gene has CDR1 SGHAT and CDR2 FQNNGV. V shed 5 bases and J shed 6 bases, with 14 bases lying between them. The CDR3 contains 13 residues. The CDR3 sequence is CASSPPTIREQYF. DNA of the CDR3: TGTGCCAGCAGCCCCCCCACAATACGCGAGCAGTACTTC.

This clone was picked up a small number of times. The chain uses TRBV28 and TRBJ1-1; D remains unclear. V was trimmed by 2 bases and J by 4 bases, leaving 5 bases between them. Germline CDR1 is MDHEN and CDR2 is SYDVKM. This CDR3 has 12 amino acids. In nucleotides, the CDR3 is TGTGCCAGCAGTTTAACCAGCACTGAAGCTTTCTTT. Its translation is CASSLTSTEAFF.

The chain couples TRBV10-3 to TRBJ1-2; 10 bases are shared with TRBD1. J gave up 6 bases and V 2 bases, and 6 bases lay outside the gene matches. The CDR3 spans 15 residues. Germline lookup yields CDR1 ENHRY and CDR2 SYGVKD. The CDR3, as DNA: TGTGCCATCAGTGAGGGGAACGACAGGGGGCATGGCTACACCTTC. This gives the protein CAISEGNDRGHGYTF.

Only one count was recorded for this clone. The chain combines TRBV19 with TRBJ2-1; D is undetermined. Germline CDR1 and CDR2: LNHDA and SQIVND (reference sequence). This CDR3 comprises 12 residues. The germline V and J ends were trimmed by 10 bases and 11 bases, with 18 bases remaining between them. CDR3 nucleotide sequence: TGTGCCACCTCGCCAGAGCGAATACAGCAGTTCTTC. Protein sequence: CATSPERIQQFF. The full variable domain, rest sourced from reference TRBV19 and TRBJ2-1, is DGGITQSPKYLFRKEGQNVTLSCEQNLNHDAMYWYRQDPGQGLRLIYYSQIVNDFQKGDIAEGYSVSREKKESFPLTVTSAQKNPTAFYLCATSPERIQQFFGPGTRLTVL.

V and J are TRBV29-1 and TRBJ1-1; D remains ambiguous. The CDR3 sequence is 13 residues long. Germline CDR1 SQVTM, CDR2 ANQGSEA. V lost 3 bases to trimming and J lost 1 base, with 9 bases between them. The CDR3 nucleotides are TGCAGCGTTGACCAACGGGGGAACACTGAAGCTTTCTTT. This codes for CSVDQRGNTEAFF.

This clone was seen only once. The rearrangement uses TRBV2 and TRBJ2-3, with 8 bases fitting TRBD2. This CDR3 has 14 amino acids. J lost 6 bases, V lost 2 bases, and 4 bases had no gene match. Germline V gives CDR1 SNHLY, CDR2 FYNNEI. CDR3 sequence: CASSEWASGDTQYF. Written as DNA, the CDR3 is TGTGCCAGCAGTGAATGGGCTAGCGGGGATACGCAGTATTTT.

As DNA, the CDR3 is TGTGCCAGCAGCTTAGCGGCCCAGCCCCAGCATTTT. Translation gives CASSLAAQPQHF. The V call is TRBV7-2, the J call TRBJ1-5; D is unclear. Trimming pared 0 bases from V and 7 bases from J, leaving 4 bases between. The CDR3 length is 12 residues. The germline V gene has CDR1 SGHTA and CDR2 FQGNSA.

CDR3: CASSQDSRPAKNIQYF. The CDR3 coding sequence is TGTGCCAGCAGCCAAGATTCGAGGCCAGCCAAAAACATTCAGTACTTC. The rearrangement uses TRBV4-2 and TRBJ2-4; D unclear. Per the germline V gene, CDR1 is LGHNA and CDR2 is YNFKEQ. V was shortened by 0 bases and J by 0 bases, with 9 bases between the two germline ends. CDR3 size: 16 residues.

The J gene is TRBJ2-5, the V gene TRBV7-8; D might be TRBD2 (5 bases). The CDR3 is made up of 13 amino acids. V was trimmed by 3 bases and J by 4 bases, leaving 9 bases between them. In germline, CDR1 is SGHVS, CDR2 FQNEAQ. CDR3 protein: CASSFNSVETQYF. CDR3 sequence (DNA): TGTGCCAGCAGCTTTAATAGCGTAGAGACCCAGTACTTC.

The V and J genes are TRBV19 and TRBJ1-6; tentatively, D is TRBD1 (5 bases). Germline lookup yields CDR1 LNHDA and CDR2 SQIVND (reference sequence). The CDR3 loop spans 16 amino acids. Trimming cost V 0 bases and J 11 bases, with 17 bases left between them. The CDR3 DNA is TGTGCCAGTAGTATAGATCAAGCGGGGACGGGCGCACCCCTCCACTTT. Its protein is CASSIDQAGTGAPLHF.

The J gene is TRBJ2-3, the V gene TRBV5-8; weak D call: TRBD2 (5 bases). Germline V lookup: CDR1 SGHTS, CDR2 YDEGEE. This CDR3 comprises 15 residues. With 1 base removed from V and 1 base from J, the gap between germline ends came to 10 bases. The CDR3 loop reads CASSLRGFGTDTQYF. The CDR3 bases are TGTGCCAGCAGCTTGCGGGGATTTGGCACAGATACGCAGTATTTT.

The chain combines TRBV4-1 with TRBJ2-7; D is possibly TRBD1 (6 bases). V lost 1 base to trimming and J lost 4 bases, with 14 bases between them. Per germline, CDR1 MGHRA and CDR2 YSYEKL. This CDR3 comprises 15 residues. The CDR3 is CASSQGLGDTYEQYF. The CDR3 bases are TGCGCCAGCAGCCAAGGCTTGGGGGACACATACGAGCAGTACTTC.